This is a list of T cell receptor beta chains from one sample in a study of blood T cell repertoires in COVID-19. Data came from immunoSEQ multiplex PCR; TCRdb stores just in-frame clones and leaves some out. Among some 120,000 clones listed, about 81% were seen once. The specimen sequenced was peripheral blood. Receptor source: a man aged 70 or older with acute or convalescent COVID-19. CDR3s include the opening cysteine and the closing phenylalanine or tryptophan. A D gene is named only where the DNA matches it firmly. Clone size is given for some rows only: seen once, a few or many times, or a class if the clone is expanded.

V	size	J	D	CDR3	DNA
TRBV18	.	TRBJ2-1	TRBD2	CASSPPGLAGGNEQFF	TGTGCCAGCTCACCCCCGGGACTAGCGGGAGGTAATGAGCAGTTCTTC
TRBV7-3	.	TRBJ2-7	.	CASSSQPGEPYEQYF	TGTGCCAGCAGCTCCCAACCGGGGGAGCCCTACGAGCAGTACTTC
TRBV5-4	.	TRBJ1-6	.	CASSLGGDRRSPLHF	TGTGCCAGCAGCTTAGGGGGGGATCGACGATCACCCCTCCACTTT
TRBV28	.	TRBJ1-2	.	CAHRGNYGYTF	TGTGCCCATAGGGGCAACTATGGCTACACCTTC
TRBV28	few	TRBJ2-7	.	CASSLRYEQYF	TGTGCCAGCAGTTTGCGCTACGAGCAGTACTTC
TRBV18	.	TRBJ1-2	TRBD1	CASSPRPGQGARGYTF	TGTGCCAGCTCACCACGTCCCGGACAGGGGGCCCGTGGCTACACCTTC
TRBV7-9	.	TRBJ2-5	.	CASSLIEGKTQYF	TGTGCCAGCAGCTTAATTGAGGGAAAGACCCAGTACTTC
TRBV19	.	TRBJ1-2	TRBD1	CASSMPRDSRSYGYTF	TGTGCCAGTAGCATGCCGAGGGACAGCCGGAGCTATGGCTACACCTTC
TRBV4-2	.	TRBJ1-6	.	CASSQGESSPLHF	TGTGCCAGCAGCCAGGGCGAGAGTTCACCCCTCCACTTT
TRBV14	.	TRBJ2-2	TRBD2	CASRLAGITGELFF	TGTGCCAGCAGACTAGCGGGAATCACCGGGGAGCTGTTTTTT
TRBV5-1	.	TRBJ2-3	TRBD2	CASSPRVSSGGSTDTQYF	TGCGCCAGCAGCCCCCGGGTATCTAGCGGGGGGAGCACAGATACGCAGTATTTT
TRBV5-1	.	TRBJ1-1	TRBD1	CASSPSRGQQNTEAFF	TGCGCCAGCAGCCCGAGTCGGGGACAGCAGAACACTGAAGCTTTCTTT
TRBV30	few	TRBJ2-1	.	CAWSVSGNEQFF	TGTGCCTGGAGTGTATCAGGCAATGAGCAGTTCTTC
TRBV5-4	.	TRBJ2-4	.	CASSLGGSGPLAKNIQYF	TGTGCCAGCAGCTTGGGAGGGTCGGGCCCCCTAGCCAAAAACATTCAGTACTTC
TRBV11-2	.	TRBJ1-6	.	CASSLEWSGNSPLHF	TGTGCCAGCAGCTTAGAATGGTCGGGGAATTCACCCCTCCACTTT
TRBV19	.	TRBJ1-2	.	CASKLSRAFSYGYTF	TGTGCCAGTAAACTTTCCAGGGCGTTTAGCTATGGCTACACCTTC
TRBV2	.	TRBJ1-2	.	CASVRGVQGYTF	TGTGCCAGCGTGCGCGGGGTACAGGGCTACACCTTC
TRBV20-1	.	TRBJ1-2	.	CSLANYGYTF	TGCAGTCTTGCTAACTATGGCTACACCTTC
TRBV11-2	.	TRBJ1-2	TRBD1	CASSLAGTGLQYGYTF	TGTGCCAGCAGCTTAGCCGGGACAGGGCTTCAGTATGGCTACACCTTC
TRBV10-3	.	TRBJ1-1	TRBD1	CAIRTGTGNTEAFF	TGTGCCATCAGGACCGGGACAGGGAACACTGAAGCTTTCTTT
TRBV7-9	.	TRBJ2-2	.	CASSVITTGELFF	TGTGCCAGCAGCGTAATAACTACCGGGGAGCTGTTTTTT
TRBV10-1	few	TRBJ2-7	TRBD1	CASSRDRGGEQYF	TGCGCCAGCAGTAGGGACAGGGGAGGCGAGCAGTACTTC
TRBV6-5	.	TRBJ1-4	TRBD1	CASKRSGDRNEKLFF	TGTGCCAGCAAACGATCCGGGGACAGAAATGAAAAACTGTTTTTT
TRBV7-8	once	TRBJ2-7	TRBD1	CASSYPAGQGIYEQYF	TGTGCCAGCAGCTATCCGGCGGGACAGGGGATCTACGAGCAGTACTTC
TRBV5-4	.	TRBJ2-5	.	CASGSGQILGETQYF	TGTGCCAGTGGGTCCGGTCAGATCCTCGGGGAGACCCAGTACTTC
TRBV19	.	TRBJ1-5	TRBD1	CASSPGTGSNQPQHF	TGTGCCAGTAGCCCTGGGACAGGTAGTAATCAGCCCCAGCATTTT
TRBV7-3	.	TRBJ2-7	TRBD1	CASSPGQGGLEQYF	TGTGCCAGCAGCCCAGGACAGGGCGGTCTCGAGCAGTACTTC
TRBV18	.	TRBJ1-3	TRBD1	CASSPIRTGNSGNTIYF	TGTGCCAGCTCACCGATCCGGACAGGAAATTCTGGAAACACCATATATTTT
TRBV7-8	.	TRBJ2-7	TRBD1	CASSLEGTGASYEQYF	TGTGCCAGCAGCTTAGAAGGGACAGGGGCCTCCTACGAGCAGTACTTC
TRBV4-1	.	TRBJ2-3	.	CASSKSSAGGTDTQYF	TGCGCCAGCAGCAAATCAAGCGCGGGTGGCACAGATACGCAGTATTTT
TRBV12-5	.	TRBJ2-6	.	CASGLPLSRGGRGSGANVLTF	TGTGCTAGTGGTTTGCCTTTATCTCGCGGCGGTCGCGGCTCTGGGGCCAACGTCCTGACTTTC
TRBV5-4	.	TRBJ2-7	.	CASSLDSLEQYF	TGTGCCAGCAGCCTGGACAGCCTCGAGCAGTACTTC
TRBV28	few	TRBJ2-7	.	CASSLINSGLSYEQYF	TGTGCCAGCAGCCTAATAAACTCAGGGCTGTCCTACGAGCAGTACTTC
TRBV9	.	TRBJ2-7	.	CASSVGGRDTNSYEQYF	TGTGCCAGCAGCGTAGGAGGTAGGGACACCAATTCCTACGAGCAGTACTTC
TRBV19	few	TRBJ1-1	.	CASSNPQVRTEAFF	TGTGCCAGTAGTAACCCCCAGGTCCGCACTGAAGCTTTCTTT
TRBV4-1	.	TRBJ2-3	.	CASSKDGETTDTQYF	TGCGCCAGCAGCAAAGACGGGGAAACTACAGATACGCAGTATTTT
TRBV5-1	.	TRBJ2-3	TRBD1	CASSPTGVDTQYF	TGCGCCAGCAGCCCTACAGGGGTCGATACGCAGTATTTT
TRBV28	.	TRBJ2-7	.	CASSPAGDEQYF	TGTGCCAGCAGCCCAGCAGGGGACGAGCAGTACTTC
TRBV2	.	TRBJ2-7	TRBD2	CASSQQRPGTSSYEQYF	TGTGCCAGCAGTCAACAGAGACCCGGGACTAGTTCGTACGAGCAGTACTTC
TRBV19	.	TRBJ2-2	TRBD1	CASTSSGAGQGRTGELFF	TGTGCCAGTACCTCAAGTGGGGCGGGACAGGGACGAACCGGGGAGCTGTTTTTT
TRBV9	.	TRBJ1-3	TRBD1	CASQTGAHAKGNTIYF	TGTGCCAGCCAGACAGGGGCCCATGCGAAAGGAAACACCATATATTTT
TRBV6-5	.	TRBJ1-6	.	CASSLGRDNSPLHF	TGTGCCAGCAGTTTGGGCAGGGATAATTCACCCCTCCACTTT
TRBV28	.	TRBJ1-5	.	CASRQGQANQPQHF	TGTGCCAGCAGACAAGGCCAGGCCAATCAGCCCCAGCATTTT
TRBV24-1	.	TRBJ2-1	TRBD1	CATSDLTGQGRNEQFF	TGTGCCACCAGTGATCTGACGGGACAGGGAAGGAATGAGCAGTTCTTC
TRBV19	.	TRBJ1-1	.	CASSLKQQGANTEAFF	TGTGCCAGTAGTCTAAAACAACAAGGGGCGAACACTGAAGCTTTCTTT
TRBV30	few	TRBJ2-7	.	CAWSKGYEQYF	TGTGCCTGGAGTAAGGGGTACGAGCAGTACTTC
TRBV7-9	.	TRBJ2-7	TRBD2	CASSARLAGDSSNEQYF	TGTGCCAGCAGCGCAAGACTAGCGGGAGATTCTTCCAACGAGCAGTACTTC
TRBV5-1	.	TRBJ2-2	.	CASSFEGSNTGELFF	TGCGCCAGCAGCTTTGAGGGCTCCAACACCGGGGAGCTGTTTTTT
TRBV18	.	TRBJ1-1	TRBD1	CASSPVVRTGGRTEAFF	TGTGCCAGCTCACCAGTGGTTCGGACAGGGGGAAGGACTGAAGCTTTCTTT
TRBV3-1/TRBV3-2	few	TRBJ2-7	.	CASSQDPGNEQYF	TGTGCCAGCAGCCAAGATCCAGGGAACGAGCAGTACTTC